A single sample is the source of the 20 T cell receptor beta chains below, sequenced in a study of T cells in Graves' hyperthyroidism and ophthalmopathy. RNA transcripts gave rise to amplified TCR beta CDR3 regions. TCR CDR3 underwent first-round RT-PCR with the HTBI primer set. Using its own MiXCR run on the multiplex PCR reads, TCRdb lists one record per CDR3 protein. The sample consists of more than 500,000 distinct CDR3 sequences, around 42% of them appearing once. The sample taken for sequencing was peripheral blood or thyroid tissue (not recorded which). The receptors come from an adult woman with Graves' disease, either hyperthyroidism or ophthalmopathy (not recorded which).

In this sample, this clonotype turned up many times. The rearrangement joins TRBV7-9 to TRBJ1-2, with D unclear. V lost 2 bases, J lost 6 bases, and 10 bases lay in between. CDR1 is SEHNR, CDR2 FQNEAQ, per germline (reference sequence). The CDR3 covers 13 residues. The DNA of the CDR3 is TGTGCCAGCAGCTTATCGGGCTTTGATGGCTACACCTTC. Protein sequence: CASSLSGFDGYTF.

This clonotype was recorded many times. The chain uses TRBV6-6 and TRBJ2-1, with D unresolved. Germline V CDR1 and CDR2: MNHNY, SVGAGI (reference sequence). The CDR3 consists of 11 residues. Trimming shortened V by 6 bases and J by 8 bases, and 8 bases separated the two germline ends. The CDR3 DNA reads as TGTGCCAGCAGGCGCCTCGATGAGCAGTTCTTC. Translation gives CASRRLDEQFF.

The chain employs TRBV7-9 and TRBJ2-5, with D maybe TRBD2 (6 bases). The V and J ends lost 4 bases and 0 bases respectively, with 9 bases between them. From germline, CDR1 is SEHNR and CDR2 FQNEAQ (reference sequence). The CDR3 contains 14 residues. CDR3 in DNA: TGTGCCAGCAGCTACCGGGGGTACCAAGAGACCCAGTACTTC. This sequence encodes CASSYRGYQETQYF.

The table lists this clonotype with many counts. The CDR3 reads CASTPGQGLNEQYF. DNA for the CDR3: TGCGCCAGCACCCCGGGACAGGGGCTGAACGAGCAGTACTTC. The V gene is TRBV5-1, the J gene TRBJ2-7, with TRBD1 identical over 10 bases. Germline CDR1 reads SGHRS; CDR2 reads YFSETQ. The CDR3 runs 14 residues. V dropped 6 bases and J dropped 5; count of bases not matched to a gene: 8.

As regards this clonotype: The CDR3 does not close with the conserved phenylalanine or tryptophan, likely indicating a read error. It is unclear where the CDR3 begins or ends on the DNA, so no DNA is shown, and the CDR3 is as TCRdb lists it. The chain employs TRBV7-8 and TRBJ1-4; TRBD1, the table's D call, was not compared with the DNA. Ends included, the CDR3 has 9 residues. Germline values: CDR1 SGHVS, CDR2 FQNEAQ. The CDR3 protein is CASSLGAGH.

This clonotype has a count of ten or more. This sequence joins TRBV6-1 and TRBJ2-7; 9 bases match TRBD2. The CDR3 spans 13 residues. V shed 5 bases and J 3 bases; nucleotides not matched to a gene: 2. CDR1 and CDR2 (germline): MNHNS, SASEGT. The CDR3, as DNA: TGTGCCAGCAGTAAGACTAGCGGCTACGAGCAGTACTTC. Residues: CASSKTSGYEQYF.

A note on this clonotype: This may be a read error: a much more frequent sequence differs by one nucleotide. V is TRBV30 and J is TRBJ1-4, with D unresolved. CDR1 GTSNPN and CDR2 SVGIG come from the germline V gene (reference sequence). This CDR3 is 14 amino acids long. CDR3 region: CAAYTASTNEKLSF. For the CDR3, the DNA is TGTGCCGCCTACACCGCGTCGACTAATGAAAAACTGTCTTTT.

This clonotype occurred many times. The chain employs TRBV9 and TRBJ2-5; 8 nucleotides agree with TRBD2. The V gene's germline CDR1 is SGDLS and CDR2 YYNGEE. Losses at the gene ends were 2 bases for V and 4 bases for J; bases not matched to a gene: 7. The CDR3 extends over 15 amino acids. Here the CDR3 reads CASSVGLAQGETQYF. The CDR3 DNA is TGTGCCAGCAGCGTCGGACTAGCCCAGGGAGAGACCCAGTACTTC. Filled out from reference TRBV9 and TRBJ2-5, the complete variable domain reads DSGVTQTPKHLITATGQRVTLRCSPRSGDLSVYWYQQSLDQGLQFLIQYYNGEERAKGNILERFSAQQFPDLHSELNLSSLELGDSALYFCASSVGLAQGETQYFGPGTRLLVL.

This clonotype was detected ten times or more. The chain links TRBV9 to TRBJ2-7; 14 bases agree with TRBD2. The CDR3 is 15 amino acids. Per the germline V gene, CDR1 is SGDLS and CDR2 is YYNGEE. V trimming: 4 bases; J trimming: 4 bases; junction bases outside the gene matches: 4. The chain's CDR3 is CASSPGLAGVYEQYF. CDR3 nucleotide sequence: TGTGCCAGCAGCCCGGGACTAGCGGGAGTTTACGAGCAGTACTTC.

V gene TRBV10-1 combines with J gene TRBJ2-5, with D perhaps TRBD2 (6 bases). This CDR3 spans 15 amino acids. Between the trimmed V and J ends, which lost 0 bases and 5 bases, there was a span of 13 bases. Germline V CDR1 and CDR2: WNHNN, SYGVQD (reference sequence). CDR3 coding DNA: TGCGCCAGCAGTGAGTCGACGGGGGAGGAGGAGACCCAGTACTTC. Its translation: CASSESTGEEETQYF.

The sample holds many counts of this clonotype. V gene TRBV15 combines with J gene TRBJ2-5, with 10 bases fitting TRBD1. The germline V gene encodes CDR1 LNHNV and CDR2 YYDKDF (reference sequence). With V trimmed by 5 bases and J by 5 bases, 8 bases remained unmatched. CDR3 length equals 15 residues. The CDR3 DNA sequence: TGTGCCACCAGCGGAGGGGGACAGGGGAGGGAGACCCAGTACTTC. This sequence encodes CATSGGGQGRETQYF.

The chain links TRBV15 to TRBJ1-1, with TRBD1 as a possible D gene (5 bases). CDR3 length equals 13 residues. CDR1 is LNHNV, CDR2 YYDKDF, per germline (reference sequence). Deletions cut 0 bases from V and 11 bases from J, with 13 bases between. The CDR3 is CATSRDLGGSAFF. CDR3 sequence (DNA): TGTGCCACCAGCAGAGATCTTGGGGGGTCGGCTTTCTTT. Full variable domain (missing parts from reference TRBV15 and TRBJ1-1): DAMVIQNPRYQVTQFGKPVTLSCSQTLNHNVMYWYQQKSSQAPKLLFHYYDKDFNNEADTPDNFQSRRPNTSFCFLDIRSPGLGDTAMYLCATSRDLGGSAFFGQGTRLTVV.

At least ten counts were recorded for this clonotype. The CDR3 loop is CASSHDRGSNEKLFF. The CDR3 DNA is TGTGCCAGCAGCCATGACAGGGGGAGTAATGAAAAACTGTTTTTT. The chain is built from TRBV7-9 and TRBJ1-4; 9 bases fit TRBD1. J lost 4 bases, V lost 5 bases, and 5 bases had no gene match. The germline gives CDR1 SEHNR, CDR2 FQNEAQ (reference sequence). The CDR3 loop spans 15 amino acids. Drawing the rest from reference TRBV7-9 and TRBJ1-4, the complete variable domain is DTGVSQNPRHKITKRGQNVTFRCDPISEHNRLYWYRQTLGQGPEFLTYFQNEAQLEKSRLLSDRFSAERPKGSFSTLEIQRTEQGDSAMYLCASSHDRGSNEKLFFGSGTQLSVL.

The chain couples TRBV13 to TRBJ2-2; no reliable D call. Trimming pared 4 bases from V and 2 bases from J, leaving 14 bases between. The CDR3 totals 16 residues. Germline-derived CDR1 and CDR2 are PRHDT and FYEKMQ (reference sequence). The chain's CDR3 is CASSSNTDGNTGELFF. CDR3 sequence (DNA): TGTGCCAGCAGCTCCAATACAGACGGAAACACCGGGGAGCTGTTTTTT.

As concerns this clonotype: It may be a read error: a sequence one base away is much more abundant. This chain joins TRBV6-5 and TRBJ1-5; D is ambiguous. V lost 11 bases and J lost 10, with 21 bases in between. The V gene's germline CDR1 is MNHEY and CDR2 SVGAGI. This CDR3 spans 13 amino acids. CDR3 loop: CAGWRPNNGPQHF. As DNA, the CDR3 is TGTGCCGGCTGGAGGCCAAATAACGGTCCCCAGCATTTT.

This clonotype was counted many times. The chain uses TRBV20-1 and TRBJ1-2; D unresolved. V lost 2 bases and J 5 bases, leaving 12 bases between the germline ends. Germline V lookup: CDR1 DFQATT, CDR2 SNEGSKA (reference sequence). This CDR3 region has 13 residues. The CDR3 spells CSARPPQMYGYTF. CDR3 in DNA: TGCAGTGCTAGACCCCCTCAGATGTATGGCTACACCTTC.

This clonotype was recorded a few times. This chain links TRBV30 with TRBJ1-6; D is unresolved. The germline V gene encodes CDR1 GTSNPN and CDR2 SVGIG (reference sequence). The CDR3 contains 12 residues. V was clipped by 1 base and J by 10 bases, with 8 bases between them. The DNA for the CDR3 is TGTGCCTGGAGTGAAACAGCCTCACCCCTCCACTTT. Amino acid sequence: CAWSETASPLHF.

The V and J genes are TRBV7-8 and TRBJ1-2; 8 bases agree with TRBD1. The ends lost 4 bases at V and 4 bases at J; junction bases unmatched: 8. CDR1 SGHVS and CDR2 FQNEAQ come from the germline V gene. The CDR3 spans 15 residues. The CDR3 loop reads CASSSRTGTSYGYTF. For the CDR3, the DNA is TGTGCCAGCAGCTCAAGGACAGGGACCTCCTATGGCTACACCTTC.

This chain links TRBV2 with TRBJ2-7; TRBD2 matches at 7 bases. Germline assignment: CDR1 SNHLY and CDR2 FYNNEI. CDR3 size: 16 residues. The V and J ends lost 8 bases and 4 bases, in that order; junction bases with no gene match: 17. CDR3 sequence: CASVERGDGRTYEQYF. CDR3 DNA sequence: TGTGCCAGCGTTGAACGGGGGGACGGTCGAACTTACGAGCAGTACTTC.

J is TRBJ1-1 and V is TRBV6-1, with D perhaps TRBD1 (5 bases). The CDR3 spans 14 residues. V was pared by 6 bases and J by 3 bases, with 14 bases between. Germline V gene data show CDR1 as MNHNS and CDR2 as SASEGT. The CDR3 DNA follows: TGTGCCAGCAGAAGCCGGGGCAGCGACACTGAAGCTTTCTTT. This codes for CASRSRGSDTEAFF.